The subject of this entry is one T cell receptor delta chain. What it binds is unknown. The TCRdb protein comes from a much larger clone and disagrees with this DNA's translation at residue 9, likely due to a read error; the protein given here is derived from the DNA. V lost 3 bases and J lost 0, with 16 bases in between. The CDR3 has 16 amino acids. Germline CDR1 and CDR2: GEAIGNYY and EKD. This record comes from a study of γδ T cells in repeated Plasmodium falciparum infection. General observations from the study: Waves of new clonotype selection appeared after repeated controlled infections in Vdelta2-negative, largely Vdelta1+, gammadelta T cells.

Vgamma9/Vdelta2+ and Vdelta2-negative gammadelta T cells were flow-sorted from PBMC for bulk sequencing. TCRdb repeated clone calling on the multiplex PCR reads with CATT. Here the sample spans more than 70,000 delta-chain clones, approximately 0.96% being singletons. The source of this sequence is a pool of human donors (malaria-infected and uninfected, not separated). Sequencing was performed on gamma-delta T cells from blood. The chain links TRDV2 to TRDJ1; D ambiguous. The J gene is absent in TCRdb and was assigned here via DNA matching to germline. The CDR3 DNA sequence: TGTGCCTGTGACGCTCTATATACCTCGTACACCGATAAACTCATCTTT. Protein: CACDALYTSYTDKLIF.